The table lists the clone carrying this TCR beta chain with a count of one. The sample is drawn from a study of blood T cell repertoires in COVID-19. TCRdb's copy holds only in-frame clones and misses some; the assay was immunoSEQ multiplex PCR. Altogether roughly 100,000 clones are present, approximately 77% being singletons, with the ten largest covering approximately 10%. CDR1 GTSNPN and CDR2 SVGIG come from the germline V gene (reference sequence). Losses at the gene ends were 4 bases for V and 0 bases for J; bases not matched to a gene: 15. This CDR3 is 19 amino acids long. The clonotype was recovered from a woman aged 80 or older with acute or convalescent COVID-19. Sequencing used peripheral blood. The chain is built from TRBV30 and TRBJ1-6, with 7 bases lining up with TRBD1. The chain's CDR3 is CAWTYSRTGEISYNSPLHF. CDR3 nucleotides: TGTGCCTGGACCTACTCGAGGACAGGAGAGATCTCCTATAATTCACCCCTCCACTTT.